This T cell receptor beta chain appears in the sequencing data of a study of cytomegalovirus exposure and HLA in healthy donors. Details on this clone: The antigen remains undetermined.

Amplification used 60 Vbeta primers and 13 Jbeta primers. TCRdb keeps only in-frame clones here, not all; method: immunoSEQ multiplex PCR. The profile shows some 200,000 clones, about 80% of them singletons. Findings and limits, study-wide: With DRB1 most and HLA-C fewest, TCR association rates differed between HLA loci in a later analysis. Being indistinguishable, some V segments were excluded, TRBV6-2 and TRBV6-3 among them. Specificity for CMV antigens was confirmed in vitro for three of the CMV-associated chains. When analyzed later, a missense DCLRE1C variant was found to be linked to TCR beta V- and J-gene trimming.

CDR1 SGHVS and CDR2 FQNEAQ come from the germline V gene. With 1 base removed from V and 2 bases from J, the gap between germline ends came to 9 bases. The CDR3 contains 14 residues. This receptor was identified in a woman in her thirties or forties in good health and CMV-seronegative. The sequenced material came from PBMCs. The J gene is TRBJ2-7, the V gene TRBV7-8; possible D gene TRBD1, 5 bases. The CDR3 bases are TGTGCCAGCAGCTTAGGGACACATCCCTACGAGCAGTACTTC. It specifies CASSLGTHPYEQYF.